This entry describes one T cell receptor (beta chain). Methods used by the authors: Amplified reference gene primers provided the basis for estimating nucleated cell counts. Profiling relied on immunoSEQ multiplex PCR, and the TCRdb table lists in-frame clones only, not all of them. V, J and clone size were drawn from that table, and D and trimming were deduced from the DNA. The table lists a few hundred thousand clones, 70% to 90% of them singletons, with over 2.5% in the top ten. This entry comes from a study of blood T cell repertoires in COVID-19. Turning to the study itself: Samples came from the United States, Italy and Spain, spanning acute and convalescent COVID-19. Sources were T cells, B-cell-depleted T cells, or PBMCs; the material itself was cDNA or gDNA.

The CDR3 covers 16 residues. Trimming pared 3 bases from V and 7 bases from J, leaving 18 bases between. CDR1 MNHEY and CDR2 SVGEGT come from the germline V gene. Specimen: peripheral blood. This rearrangement joins TRBV6-2 or TRBV6-3 to TRBJ2-2; no firm D call. The receptor's source is a human donor in a cohort sampled during active COVID-19. In DNA form, the CDR3 reads TGTGCCAGCAGTTATAGTGTGAGGATATCCATCGGGGAGCTGTTTTTT. Translated, it gives CASSYSVRISIGELFF.